This is a list of T cell receptor beta chains from one sample in a study of cytomegalovirus exposure and HLA in healthy donors. The data were produced by immunoSEQ multiplex PCR, yet TCRdb's version contains in-frame clones alone and is incomplete. The sample has 110,000 to 150,000 clones; approximately 84% are singletons. Input material: PBMCs. Receptor source: a woman aged 55-69 years in good health and CMV-seropositive. Each CDR3 is given with its conserved first and last residue. The D gene is left open where the match is weak. Size values are once, few and many counts, or a class for expanded clones, and some rows have none.

J gene | clone size | CDR3 length | V gene | D gene | CDR3 protein | CDR3 DNA
TRBJ1-5 | . | 13 | TRBV30 | TRBD1 | CAWGTGFDQPQHF | TGTGCCTGGGGGACAGGCTTTGATCAGCCCCAGCATTTT
TRBJ2-7 | . | 13 | TRBV7-3 | . | CASSLGPGDEQYF | TGTGCCAGCAGCTTGGGTCCCGGGGACGAGCAGTACTTC
TRBJ2-5 | . | 13 | TRBV6-1 | . | CASSEVREETQYF | TGTGCCAGCAGTGAAGTGAGGGAAGAGACCCAGTACTTC
TRBJ2-1 | . | 16 | TRBV4-3 | TRBD2 | CASSQSSSGRSNEQFF | TGCGCCAGCAGCCAGAGTTCTAGCGGGAGGTCCAATGAGCAGTTCTTC
TRBJ2-1 | . | 16 | TRBV10-3 | . | CAISEAGPVGMNEQFF | TGTGCCATCAGTGAGGCGGGACCGGTGGGGATGAATGAGCAGTTCTTC
TRBJ2-5 | . | 15 | TRBV11-3 | TRBD2 | CAGSPGREGRETQYF | TGTGCCGGCAGCCCGGGGCGGGAGGGCCGTGAGACCCAGTACTTC
TRBJ2-3 | . | 16 | TRBV14 | TRBD2 | CASSQVRGRGRDTQYF | TGTGCCAGCAGCCAAGTGCGCGGGAGAGGCAGAGATACGCAGTATTTT
TRBJ2-7 | . | 12 | TRBV29-1 | . | CSVGDSPYEQYF | TGCAGCGTTGGCGACAGTCCCTACGAGCAGTACTTC
TRBJ2-7 | . | 14 | TRBV28 | TRBD2 | CASLRTSDAYEQYF | TGTGCCAGCTTGCGGACTAGCGACGCCTACGAGCAGTACTTC
TRBJ2-7 | . | 18 | TRBV5-1 | TRBD1 | CASSAGTGSPLNSYEQYF | TGCGCCAGCAGCGCCGGGACAGGGTCCCCTTTAAACTCCTACGAGCAGTACTTC
TRBJ2-5 | . | 11 | TRBV28 | . | CASTQGETQYF | TGTGCCAGCACTCAGGGGGAGACCCAGTACTTC
TRBJ2-7 | . | 13 | TRBV7-9 | TRBD1 | CASSSTGAHEQYF | TGTGCCAGCAGCTCGACAGGGGCCCACGAGCAGTACTTC
TRBJ2-3 | few | 15 | TRBV5-4 | TRBD1 | CASSLRTGQGDTQYF | TGTGCCAGCAGCCTTCGGACAGGCCAAGGGGATACGCAGTATTTT
TRBJ2-1 | . | 14 | TRBV30 | TRBD1 | CAWNPGTGSNEQFF | TGTGCCTGGAATCCCGGGACAGGGAGCAATGAGCAGTTCTTC
TRBJ1-1 | . | 14 | TRBV28 | . | CASTTDSLNTEAFF | TGTGCCAGCACTACCGACAGCTTGAACACTGAAGCTTTCTTT
TRBJ1-5 | . | 16 | TRBV4-3 | . | CASSQESGASNQPQHF | TGCGCCAGCAGCCAAGAGTCAGGGGCTAGCAATCAGCCCCAGCATTTT
TRBJ1-1 | . | 13 | TRBV19 | . | CASARLENTEAFF | TGTGCCAGCGCCCGGTTAGAGAACACTGAAGCTTTCTTT
TRBJ1-1 | . | 11 | TRBV10-3 | . | CAISRVIEAFF | TGTGCCATCAGCAGGGTGATTGAAGCTTTCTTT
TRBJ1-4 | . | 15 | TRBV28 | . | CASSLVSFANEKLFF | TGTGCCAGCAGTTTAGTCTCTTTTGCTAATGAAAAACTGTTTTTT
TRBJ1-3 | once | 14 | TRBV7-2 | . | CASSGEGRGNTIYF | TGTGCCAGCTCCGGGGAGGGTCGTGGAAACACCATATATTTT